The 18 T cell receptor beta chains reported below all come from one sample, sequenced in a study of OX40 agonist ivuxolimab in advanced cancers. The data were produced by immunoSEQ multiplex PCR, yet TCRdb's version contains in-frame clones alone and is incomplete. The sample carries about 73,000 clones, 80% to 95% recorded once. Sequencing used CD4+ or CD8+ T cells sorted from blood, obtained in a trial of the OX40 agonist ivuxolimab. These TCRs come from an adult with an advanced solid tumor such as melanoma, head and neck, liver or kidney cancer.

The chain combines TRBV6-6 with TRBJ1-2; 11 bases fit TRBD1. J gave up 0 bases and V 6 bases, and 6 bases lay outside the gene matches. Per the germline V gene, CDR1 is MNHNY and CDR2 is SVGAGI (reference sequence). CDR3 length: 16 residues. Written as DNA, the CDR3 is TGTGCCAGCAGAGGAGGACAGGGGGCGTCTAACTATGGCTACACCTTC. Translation gives CASRGGQGASNYGYTF.

The V call is TRBV13, the J call TRBJ2-7; D is unclear. CDR3 length equals 12 residues. Germline values: CDR1 PRHDT, CDR2 FYEKMQ (reference sequence). V was pared by 0 bases and J by 5 bases, with 5 bases between. Written as DNA, the CDR3 is TGTGCCAGCAGCTTAGGCGTAGACGAGCAGTACTTC. Translation gives CASSLGVDEQYF.

The CDR3 spells CASSLIGQENNSPLHF. In DNA form, the CDR3 reads TGTGCCAGCAGCTTAATCGGACAGGAAAATAATTCACCCCTCCACTTT. V usage is TRBV11-1 and J usage is TRBJ1-6; 7 nucleotides agree with TRBD1. This CDR3 contains 16 residues. J lost 5 bases, V lost 2 bases, and 6 bases had no gene match. Germline V gives CDR1 SGHAT, CDR2 FQDESV (reference sequence). Filled out from reference TRBV11-1 and TRBJ1-6, the complete variable domain reads EAEVAQSPRYKITEKSQAVAFWCDPISGHATLYWYRQILGQGPELLVQFQDESVVDDSQLPKDRFSAERLKGVDSTLKIQPAELGDSAMYLCASSLIGQENNSPLHFGNGTRLTVT.

The genes are TRBV5-5 and TRBJ2-2; 9 positions agree with TRBD1. The germline V gene encodes CDR1 SGHKS and CDR2 YYEKEE (reference sequence). This CDR3 is 15 amino acids long. V was pared by 4 bases and J by 2 bases, with 3 bases of the junction left unmatched. CDR3 protein: CASSGTGPNTGELFF. The DNA for the CDR3 is TGTGCCAGCAGCGGGACAGGGCCTAACACCGGGGAGCTGTTTTTT.

The chain recombines TRBV6-6 with TRBJ1-1; D remains unclear. Trimming took off 0 bases at V and 0 bases at J, with 11 bases between the two ends. The CDR3 contains 16 residues. The germline gives CDR1 MNHNY, CDR2 SVGAGI (reference sequence). The CDR3 is CASSYSSSDMNTEAFF. Written as DNA, the CDR3 is TGTGCCAGCAGTTACTCCTCCTCAGACATGAACACTGAAGCTTTCTTT.

The chain carries TRBV29-1 and TRBJ2-5; the D gene is possibly TRBD2 (6 bases). This CDR3 has 13 residues. Trimming took 6 bases from V and 5 from J, leaving 16 bases between them. Germline V lookup: CDR1 SQVTM, CDR2 ANQGSEA. As DNA, the CDR3 is TGCAGCGTCCTAGCAGGAGGGATGGAGACCCAGTACTTC. This codes for CSVLAGGMETQYF.

This clone was seen once. The chain links TRBV7-8 to TRBJ2-1, with 8 bases that match TRBD1. CDR3 length: 15 residues. V was pared by 7 bases and J by 4 bases, with 9 bases of the junction left unmatched. The germline CDR1 and CDR2 sequences are SGHVS and FQNEAQ. CDR3 residues: CASIEGDRRYNEQFF. CDR3 coding DNA: TGTGCCAGCATCGAAGGGGACAGGCGGTACAATGAGCAGTTCTTC.

The V and J genes are TRBV7-6 and TRBJ2-1, with 12 bases lining up with TRBD2. V dropped 1 base and J dropped 10; count of bases not matched to a gene: 2. In germline, CDR1 is SGHVS, CDR2 FNYEAQ. This CDR3 is 14 amino acids long. CDR3 nucleotide sequence: TGTGCCAGCAGCTTAGTTGGACTAGCGGGGGAGCAGTTCTTC. Protein sequence: CASSLVGLAGEQFF.

The genes are TRBV5-4 and TRBJ2-7; TRBD2 is a possible D gene (6 bases). CDR3 length equals 16 residues. The V gene's germline CDR1 is SGHNT and CDR2 YYREEE (reference sequence). Deletions cut 0 bases from V and 2 bases from J, with 15 bases between. The CDR3 region is CASSLGVSREPYEQYF. The CDR3 DNA sequence: TGTGCCAGCAGCTTGGGAGTGAGCCGGGAGCCCTACGAGCAGTACTTC.

V usage is TRBV9 and J usage is TRBJ1-1; the D is unclear. This CDR3 has 12 residues. CDR1 and CDR2 from the germline V gene are SGDLS and YYNGEE. V was cut by 5 bases and J by 1 base, with 6 bases left in between. CDR3 region: CASSAANTEAFF. The DNA of the CDR3 is TGTGCCAGCAGTGCGGCGAACACTGAAGCTTTCTTT.

This sequence joins TRBV2 and TRBJ1-5; tentatively, D is TRBD1 (5 bases). Trimming pared 3 bases from V and 0 bases from J, leaving 6 bases between. Germline-derived CDR1 and CDR2 are SNHLY and FYNNEI. The CDR3 spans 14 residues. CDR3 amino acids: CASSDGGSNQPQHF. For the CDR3, the DNA is TGTGCCAGCAGTGATGGGGGTAGCAATCAGCCCCAGCATTTT.

The chain joins TRBV10-2 to TRBJ1-5; 8 bases fit TRBD1. This CDR3 is built from 12 residues. Germline V gene sequence: CDR1 WSHSY, CDR2 SAAADI. The trim removed 6 bases at V and 5 bases at J, leaving 0 bases unmatched. Written as DNA, the CDR3 is TGCGCCAGCAGGGGACAGGATCAGCCCCAGCATTTT. Translating it yields CASRGQDQPQHF.

This clone came up once. V gene TRBV19 combines with J gene TRBJ1-3; a possible D gene is TRBD1 (5 bases). The V end was cut by 9 bases, the J end by 4 bases, with 25 bases between. Germline assignment: CDR1 LNHDA and CDR2 SQIVND (reference sequence). The CDR3 is 17 residues long. The CDR3 reads CASHSLLGGSEGNTIYF. CDR3 bases: TGTGCCAGCCACTCCCTATTGGGGGGATCGGAGGGAAACACCATATATTTT.

This chain links TRBV5-1 with TRBJ1-1; D unclear. From germline, CDR1 is SGHRS and CDR2 YFSETQ. The CDR3 is 13 amino acids. Between the trimmed V and J ends, which lost 0 bases and 4 bases, there was a span of 7 bases. The DNA for the CDR3 is TGCGCCAGCAGCTTGGGGCCGATCACTGAAGCTTTCTTT. Translation gives CASSLGPITEAFF.

This chain uses TRBV7-8 with TRBJ1-2; D may be TRBD1 (5 bases). V was pared by 7 bases and J by 7 bases, with 25 bases between. There are 16 residues in the CDR3. Per germline, CDR1 SGHVS and CDR2 FQNEAQ. The CDR3 DNA follows: TGTGCCAGCACCGAAGCGGGGGGTAGGGTTCGTGCTGGCTACACCTTC. Residues: CASTEAGGRVRAGYTF.

CDR3 sequence (DNA): TGCAGCGACGGTCGTCAGGGGCCGGATGGCTACACCTTC. It specifies CSDGRQGPDGYTF. The gene calls are TRBV29-1 and TRBJ1-2, with a weak D call TRBD1 (6 bases). Germline loops: CDR1 SQVTM, CDR2 ANQGSEA. This CDR3 region has 13 residues. Trimming took off 7 bases at V and 6 bases at J, with 18 bases between the two ends.

V is TRBV4-1 and J is TRBJ2-1, with 10 positions matching TRBD2. CDR3 length: 14 amino acids. J was trimmed by 8 bases and V by 2 bases; bases with no gene match: 3. Germline assignment: CDR1 MGHRA and CDR2 YSYEKL. CDR3 in amino acids: CASSQSGGADEQFF. CDR3 in DNA: TGCGCCAGCAGCCAAAGCGGGGGGGCGGATGAGCAGTTCTTC.

The J gene is TRBJ2-7, the V gene TRBV5-5; possibly TRBD1 for D (5 bases). Germline V CDR1 and CDR2: SGHKS, YYEKEE (reference sequence). V gave up 1 base and J gave up 1 base, with 15 bases separating them. The CDR3 is 16 residues long. The CDR3 protein is CASSLPSGRQSYEQYF. The CDR3 DNA reads as TGTGCCAGCAGCTTGCCGTCCGGGCGACAGTCCTACGAGCAGTACTTC.